Listed here are 22 T cell receptor beta chains from one sample, sequenced in a study of T-cell reconstitution after alpha-beta-depleted transplantation in children (TCRdb year 2016). The library was obtained by PCR. Instrument on record: Illumina HiSeq 2500. Molecular barcoding was employed in the preparation of TCR libraries, with unique molecular identifiers being used to normalize TCRbeta repertoire quantification. TCRdb reran the public reads through fastp at Q25 and MiXCR, keeping productive beta chains. One record per CDR3 amino acid sequence lists the most common genes and DNA. The sample contains some 290,000 distinct CDR3 sequences, over 8% of them found a single time. About 9.4% of the sample is held by the ten biggest clonotypes. Material: PBMCs from the stem cell graft donor, obtained from the stem cell graft. Receptor source: a human donor who donated a stem cell graft to a child with SCID.

This chain connects TRBV13 to TRBJ2-7; no clear D. The V end was cut by 1 base, the J end by 4 bases, with 8 bases between. The germline V gene encodes CDR1 PRHDT and CDR2 FYEKMQ (reference sequence). The CDR3 has 13 amino acids. This CDR3 is CASSLEQSYEQYF. CDR3 sequence (DNA): TGTGCCAGCAGCTTAGAACAGTCGTACGAGCAGTACTTC.

The rearrangement joins TRBV6-2 or TRBV6-3 to TRBJ2-7; 10 positions agree with TRBD1. The CDR3 has 14 amino acids. CDR1 is MNHEY and CDR2 is SVGEGT in the germline V gene. The V segment lost 4 bases and the J segment 6 bases; nucleotides outside the gene matches: 6. The CDR3: CASSSTGTGVEQYF. CDR3 DNA sequence: TGTGCCAGCAGTTCAACCGGGACAGGGGTCGAGCAGTACTTC.

This clonotype was detected a few times. DNA for the CDR3: TGCGCCAGCAGCCGGATAGGGGCGGAACCCTACGAGCAGTACTTC. It codes for CASSRIGAEPYEQYF. V is TRBV5-1 and J is TRBJ2-7; perhaps TRBD1 as D (5 bases). The CDR3 runs 15 residues. Germline CDR1 and CDR2: SGHRS and YFSETQ. Trimming took 4 bases from V and 2 from J, leaving 16 bases between them.

The chain couples TRBV5-1 to TRBJ2-3, with D perhaps TRBD1 (6 bases). This CDR3 is built from 14 residues. V was trimmed by 5 bases and J by 5 bases, leaving 15 bases between them. Germline V gene lookup returns CDR1 SGHRS and CDR2 YFSETQ. The CDR3 loop reads CASRETGFGDTQYF. The DNA for the CDR3 is TGCGCCAGCAGGGAGACAGGTTTCGGAGATACGCAGTATTTT.

This clonotype was counted at least ten times. This chain uses TRBV20-1 with TRBJ1-4, with a weak D call TRBD1 (5 bases). Germline V gene sequence: CDR1 DFQATT, CDR2 SNEGSKA (reference sequence). The V gene lost 3 bases and the J gene lost 5 bases, with 16 bases spanning the gap. The CDR3 is 15 amino acids. CDR3 DNA sequence: TGCAGTGCTAGGGTCCAGGGACGTACGAATGAAAAACTGTTTTTT. It codes for CSARVQGRTNEKLFF.

Worth noting for this clonotype: This sequence may be a read error, since a much larger clone differs from it by one base. The rearrangement uses TRBV6-1 and TRBJ2-2; 7 bases match TRBD1. CDR3 length: 16 residues. Germline assignment: CDR1 MNHNS and CDR2 SASEGT. The CDR3 nucleotides are TGTGCCAGCAGGGACCCGGGACAGCAGAACACCGGGGTGCTGTTTTTT. Protein product: CASRDPGQQNTGVLFF.

This chain joins TRBV10-3 and TRBJ2-2; 7 nucleotides align to TRBD2. After removal of 4 bases from V and 0 bases from J, the junction contained 5 bases not matched to a gene. Germline CDR1 reads ENHRY; CDR2 reads SYGVKD. The CDR3 is 16 amino acids. The CDR3 loop is CAISGGGATNTGELFF. The CDR3 bases are TGTGCCATCAGTGGGGGAGGGGCCACGAACACCGGGGAGCTGTTTTTT.

The chain employs TRBV12-3 or TRBV12-4 and TRBJ2-2; D may be TRBD1 (6 bases). V shed 6 bases and J shed 6 bases, with 8 bases lying between them. The CDR3 spans 12 residues. The CDR3 sequence is CASSWGPGELFF. The CDR3 DNA reads TGTGCCAGCAGCTGGGGGCCCGGGGAGCTGTTTTTT.

This clonotype came up a few times. This chain connects TRBV12-3 or TRBV12-4 to TRBJ1-1; D possibly corresponds to TRBD1 (5 bases). This CDR3 comprises 14 residues. V was trimmed by 7 bases and J by 6 bases, leaving 18 bases between them. The CDR3 bases are TGTGCCAGCATAAGAGTCGGGTGGGGGTCTGAAGCTTTCTTT. It specifies CASIRVGWGSEAFF.

This clonotype has at least ten counts. The chain links TRBV5-6 to TRBJ2-1; TRBD2 is a possible D gene (5 bases). This CDR3 spans 15 amino acids. Trimming stripped 3 bases from V and 7 bases from J, with 17 bases between. Per germline, CDR1 SGHDT and CDR2 YYEEEE. CDR3 coding DNA: TGTGCCAGCAGCTCCCGCTGGGAGATATGGAATGAGCAGTTCTTC. Its translation is CASSSRWEIWNEQFF.

The V gene is TRBV12-3 or TRBV12-4, the J gene TRBJ1-1; D perhaps matches TRBD1 (5 bases). V lost 2 bases, J lost 0 bases, and 13 bases lay in between. The CDR3 is 16 amino acids. CDR3 protein: CASSLLQGYMNTEAFF. The CDR3 DNA reads TGTGCCAGCAGTTTATTGCAGGGATACATGAACACTGAAGCTTTCTTT.

This clonotype turned up a few times. The chain couples TRBV9 to TRBJ1-2, with a possible D match to TRBD1 (5 bases). CDR3 length: 14 residues. Trimming pared 0 bases from V and 7 bases from J, leaving 13 bases between. The germline V gene encodes CDR1 SGDLS and CDR2 YYNGEE. The CDR3 DNA reads TGTGCCAGCAGCGTAGCCGACAGAGCGGCTGGCTACACCTTC. Translating it yields CASSVADRAAGYTF.

V usage is TRBV29-1 and J usage is TRBJ2-2; TRBD2 matches 9 bases. Germline loops: CDR1 SQVTM, CDR2 ANQGSEA. V was pared by 5 bases and J by 2 bases, with 3 bases of the junction left unmatched. The CDR3 runs to 14 residues. CDR3 loop: CSVLRGGNTGELFF. The DNA for the CDR3 is TGCAGCGTTTTGCGGGGGGGTAACACCGGGGAGCTGTTTTTT.

In its sample, this clonotype was seen a few times. This sequence joins TRBV29-1 and TRBJ2-1; tentatively, D is TRBD1 or TRBD2 (6 bases each). Germline lookup yields CDR1 SQVTM and CDR2 ANQGSEA. The CDR3 spans 13 residues. The ends were cut back, 5 bases at V and 6 bases at J, with 14 bases in the middle. The CDR3 here is CSVWVGGLNEQFF. The CDR3 DNA sequence: TGCAGCGTTTGGGTGGGGGGCCTCAATGAGCAGTTCTTC.

The V and J genes are TRBV12-3 or TRBV12-4 and TRBJ2-1, with a possible D match to TRBD2 (7 bases). The V end lost 5 bases, the J end lost 2 bases, and 16 bases lay between the germline ends. The CDR3 sequence is 16 residues long. CDR3 in amino acids: CASSNGRGPAYNEQFF. DNA for the CDR3: TGTGCCAGCAGTAACGGGCGGGGGCCCGCCTACAATGAGCAGTTCTTC.

This clonotype was seen at least ten times. This sequence joins TRBV25-1 and TRBJ2-7; D remains unclear. The CDR3 length is 15 residues. Deletions cut 4 bases from V and 0 bases from J, with 13 bases between. In germline, CDR1 is MGHDK, CDR2 SYGVNS. The CDR3 spells CASSVGTSYSYEQYF. The CDR3 DNA follows: TGTGCCAGCAGTGTCGGAACGAGTTACTCCTACGAGCAGTACTTC.

This clonotype has ten or more counts. The rearrangement uses TRBV5-6 and TRBJ1-2; D is ambiguous. Trimming cost V 3 bases and J 8 bases, with 17 bases left between them. Germline V lookup: CDR1 SGHDT, CDR2 YYEEEE. The CDR3 length is 14 residues. CDR3 loop: CASSSGSPTQGYTF. The CDR3 region has the DNA TGTGCCAGCAGCTCTGGGTCTCCTACGCAGGGCTACACCTTC.

Only a few counts were recorded for this clonotype. The genes are TRBV12-3 or TRBV12-4 and TRBJ1-4; D remains unclear. The CDR3 is 14 amino acids. Trimming stripped 3 bases from V and 3 bases from J, with 8 bases between. CDR3 nucleotide sequence: TGTGCCAGCAGTTTTAGGCATCCTAATGAAAAACTGTTTTTT. It is translated as CASSFRHPNEKLFF.

This rearrangement joins TRBV7-9 to TRBJ2-7; D is uncertain. In germline, CDR1 is SEHNR, CDR2 FQNEAQ (reference sequence). The germline V and J ends were trimmed by 5 bases and 4 bases, with 12 bases remaining between them. The CDR3 spans 13 residues. CDR3 amino acids: CASSRDPPYEQYF. CDR3 DNA: TGTGCCAGCAGCCGAGACCCTCCATACGAGCAGTACTTC.

This clonotype has more than one count but fewer than ten. The chain carries TRBV9 and TRBJ2-3; D uncertain. V was clipped by 0 bases and J by 5 bases, with 13 bases between them. The CDR3 totals 15 residues. The V gene's germline CDR1 is SGDLS and CDR2 YYNGEE. CDR3 residues: CASSVETTPRDTQYF. CDR3 bases: TGTGCCAGCAGCGTAGAAACTACACCCAGAGATACGCAGTATTTT.

This clonotype was seen many times. The J gene is TRBJ2-4, the V gene TRBV25-1, with TRBD1 matching 9 bases. V lost 2 bases to trimming and J lost 3 bases; unmatched junction nucleotides: 5. Germline CDR1 is MGHDK and CDR2 is SYGVNS. CDR3 size: 16 residues. The CDR3 region has the DNA TGTGCCAGCAGTGAAGGGGGACAGGGAGTCAAAAACATTCAGTACTTC. Its translation: CASSEGGQGVKNIQYF.

A few counts support this clonotype. The chain uses TRBV12-3 or TRBV12-4 and TRBJ1-5, with no clear D. V shed 5 bases and J shed 0 bases, with 8 bases lying between them. CDR3 length equals 14 residues. This CDR3 reads CASSGVYSNQPQHF. The CDR3 region has the DNA TGTGCCAGCAGTGGGGTTTATAGCAATCAGCCCCAGCATTTT.